This TCR beta chain was found in a study of blood T cell repertoires in COVID-19. Across the study: COVID-19 samples from acute and convalescent phases originated in the United States, Italy and Spain. The cDNA or gDNA used as material had been derived from T cells, B-cell-depleted T cells, or PBMCs.

Germline V gene lookup returns CDR1 MNHEY and CDR2 SMNVEV (reference sequence). CDR3 length equals 14 residues. Trimming shortened V by 5 bases and J by 4 bases, and 15 bases separated the two germline ends. Method: immunoSEQ multiplex PCR; TCRdb's copy keeps in-frame clones and lacks some. Counted here are 150,000 to 200,000 clones, approximately 81% occurring once; the ten biggest clones make up roughly 14%. The clonotype originates from a woman in her seventies with COVID-19, enrolled during active disease. The sequencing sample was made of peripheral blood. The chain carries TRBV27 and TRBJ2-7; D perhaps matches TRBD1 (6 bases). This CDR3 is CASSAQGTSYEQYF. CDR3 nucleotide sequence: TGTGCCAGCAGTGCACAGGGAACTTCTTACGAGCAGTACTTC.